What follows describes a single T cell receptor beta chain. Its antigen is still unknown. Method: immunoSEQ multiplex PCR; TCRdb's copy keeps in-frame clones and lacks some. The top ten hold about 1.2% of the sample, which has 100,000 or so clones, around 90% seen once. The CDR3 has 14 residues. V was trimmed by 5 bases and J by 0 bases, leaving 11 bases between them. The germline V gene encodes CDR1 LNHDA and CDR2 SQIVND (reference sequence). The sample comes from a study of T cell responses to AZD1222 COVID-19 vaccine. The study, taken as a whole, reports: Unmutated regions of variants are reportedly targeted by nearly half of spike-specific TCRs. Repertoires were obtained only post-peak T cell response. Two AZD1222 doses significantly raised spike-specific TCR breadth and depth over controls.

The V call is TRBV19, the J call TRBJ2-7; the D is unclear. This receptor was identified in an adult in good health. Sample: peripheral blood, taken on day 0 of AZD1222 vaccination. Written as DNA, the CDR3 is TGTGCCAGTAGTGTAGGGCGGATCTCCTACGAGCAGTACTTC. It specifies CASSVGRISYEQYF.